The 14 T cell receptor beta chains presented below share a single source sample, sequenced in a study of blood T cell repertoires in COVID-19. Method: immunoSEQ multiplex PCR; TCRdb's copy keeps in-frame clones and lacks some. The sample contains roughly 190,000 clones, roughly 80% of which appear only once. The sequencing input was PBMCs or T cells enriched from blood (not recorded which). The receptor source for this set is a woman aged 55-75 years with acute COVID-19.

CDR3 bases: TGTGCCAGCAGTTACTATCCGGGACTAGCGGATCAAAATGAGCAGTTCTTC. Translated, it gives CASSYYPGLADQNEQFF. The chain is built from TRBV6-2 or TRBV6-3 and TRBJ2-1; 11 bases fit TRBD2. The junction had 9 bases not matched to a gene; V was cut back by 1 base and J by 7 bases. Germline V gene data show CDR1 as MNHEY and CDR2 as SVGEGT. This CDR3 is built from 17 residues.

This clone showed up just a few times. The V and J genes are TRBV4-3 and TRBJ2-3; TRBD2 matches 7 bases. Trimming took 4 bases from V and 5 from J; bases not matched to a gene: 18. From germline, CDR1 is LGHNA and CDR2 YSLEER. The CDR3 has 18 residues. This CDR3 is CASSRLFSGLTGGDTQYF. As DNA, the CDR3 is TGCGCCAGCAGCCGTTTGTTTAGCGGGCTTACAGGTGGAGATACGCAGTATTTT.

The chain uses TRBV5-5 and TRBJ1-1, with 7 positions matching TRBD1. V shed 4 bases, J shed 10 bases, and the junction held 16 bases outside the gene matches. The germline gives CDR1 SGHKS, CDR2 YYEKEE (reference sequence). The CDR3 contains 15 residues. CDR3 DNA: TGTGCCAGCAGCCTGTCCCCACAGGGGTCGCCCGGAGCTTTCTTT. It translates to CASSLSPQGSPGAFF.

CDR3 sequence (DNA): TGTGCCAGTAGTATTGGTTGGGGGACTAGCGGGAGTTGGGCGCAGTTCTTC. Its translation: CASSIGWGTSGSWAQFF. The gene calls are TRBV19 and TRBJ2-1, with 14 nucleotides matching TRBD2. Per the germline V gene, CDR1 is LNHDA and CDR2 is SQIVND (reference sequence). This CDR3 has 17 residues. The trim removed 3 bases at V and 12 bases at J, leaving 13 bases unmatched.

This chain uses TRBV28 with TRBJ1-1; D gene unclear. The CDR3 extends over 14 amino acids. The V gene lost 2 bases and the J gene lost 0 bases, with 7 bases spanning the gap. The germline gives CDR1 MDHEN, CDR2 SYDVKM. CDR3 DNA: TGTGCCAGCAGTTTAATCGGGATGAACACTGAAGCTTTCTTT. Amino acid sequence: CASSLIGMNTEAFF.

The chain joins TRBV11-2 to TRBJ2-3; D unresolved. The ends were cut back, 4 bases at V and 4 bases at J, with 3 bases in the middle. The germline V gene encodes CDR1 SGHAT and CDR2 FQNNGV. CDR3 length: 11 residues. CDR3 amino acids: CASSSSDTQYF. The CDR3 nucleotides are TGTGCCAGCAGCTCCTCAGATACGCAGTATTTT.

This chain uses TRBV24-1 with TRBJ2-3, with 13 bases matching TRBD2. In germline, CDR1 is KGHDR, CDR2 SFDVKD. The V segment lost 2 bases and the J segment 0 bases; nucleotides outside the gene matches: 7. This CDR3 region has 19 residues. CDR3 sequence (DNA): TGTGCCACCAGTGATTCCGGACTAGCGGGAGATTCTAGCACAGATACGCAGTATTTT. It specifies CATSDSGLAGDSSTDTQYF.

The rearrangement joins TRBV7-9 to TRBJ1-1, with TRBD1 identical over 8 bases. Germline V lookup: CDR1 SEHNR, CDR2 FQNEAQ (reference sequence). The V and J ends lost 6 bases and 8 bases, in that order; junction bases with no gene match: 8. The CDR3 totals 13 residues. CDR3 residues: CASSNSGQGEAFF. As DNA, the CDR3 is TGTGCCAGCAGTAACTCAGGACAGGGAGAAGCTTTCTTT.

V usage is TRBV11-3 and J usage is TRBJ2-1, with D possibly matching TRBD1 (6 bases). V shed 5 bases and J shed 0 bases, with 11 bases lying between them. The germline V gene has CDR1 SGHNT and CDR2 YENEEA. The CDR3 runs 15 residues. The CDR3 DNA follows: TGTGCCAGCAGCATCGACAGGAGCTCCTACAATGAGCAGTTCTTC. Translation: CASSIDRSSYNEQFF.

The chain couples TRBV7-2 to TRBJ1-5; possible D gene TRBD1, 5 bases. Germline V gene sequence: CDR1 SGHTA, CDR2 FQGNSA. This CDR3 contains 14 residues. Trimming removed 1 base from V and 7 bases from J, with 11 bases in between. The DNA of the CDR3 is TGTGCCAGCAGCTTAGGCCAGGGTCAGCAGCCCCAGCATTTT. Amino acid sequence: CASSLGQGQQPQHF.

The chain has TRBV10-3 and TRBJ1-5; TRBD1 agrees at 8 bases. CDR3 length: 15 amino acids. J was trimmed by 5 bases and V by 6 bases; bases with no gene match: 9. The V gene's germline CDR1 is ENHRY and CDR2 SYGVKD. DNA for the CDR3: TGTGCCATCAGAGCAGGGGGCGAACAGGATCAGCCCCAGCATTTT. Translated, it gives CAIRAGGEQDQPQHF.

V is TRBV5-6 and J is TRBJ1-4, with D unclear. Trimming cost V 0 bases and J 14 bases, with 11 bases left between them. The CDR3 is 12 amino acids. Germline V CDR1 and CDR2: SGHDT, YYEEEE. The CDR3 region has the DNA TGTGCCAGCAGCTTGGGCACCTCTAAGCTGTTTTTT. Its protein is CASSLGTSKLFF.

In this sample, this clone turned up once. J is TRBJ2-3 and V is TRBV21-1; TRBD2 reflects the table's D call only, with no check against the DNA. TRBV21-1 is labeled a pseudogene. The CDR3 is 15 amino acids. CDR3 bases: TGTGCCAGTAGAGAAGGGAGGACTAGGGGAGATACGCAGTATTTT. This translates into CASREGRTRGDTQYF.

The V call is TRBV6-1, the J call TRBJ2-7; D is unresolved. The CDR3 extends over 11 amino acids. Germline V gene data show CDR1 as MNHNS and CDR2 as SASEGT. Trimming took 2 bases from V and 7 from J, leaving 6 bases between them. CDR3 protein: CASSELTEQYV. In DNA form, the CDR3 reads TGTGCCAGCAGTGAACTGACAGAGCAGTACGTC.